The entry below describes one TCR beta chain. Random-hexamer reverse transcription was applied to roughly 0.45 to 1 ug RNA. From the immunoSEQ multiplex PCR reads, TCRdb called clonotypes with MiXCR, one entry per CDR3 protein. The sample lists about 440,000 distinct CDR3 sequences, 85% occurring once. These data are taken from a study of CD8 T cells in Susac syndrome. V gave up 4 bases and J gave up 7 bases, with 11 bases separating them. This CDR3 region has 13 residues. Germline V gene data show CDR1 as WNHNN and CDR2 as SYGVQD (reference sequence). Material for sequencing was CD8+ T cells from PBMCs. The J gene is TRBJ2-1, the V gene TRBV10-1, with D possibly TRBD2 on 5 matching bases. The TCR was taken from a human donor with multiple sclerosis. This chain's CDR3 is CASSGEGVNEQFF. For the CDR3, the DNA is TGCGCCAGCAGTGGTGAGGGTGTGAATGAGCAGTTCTTC.